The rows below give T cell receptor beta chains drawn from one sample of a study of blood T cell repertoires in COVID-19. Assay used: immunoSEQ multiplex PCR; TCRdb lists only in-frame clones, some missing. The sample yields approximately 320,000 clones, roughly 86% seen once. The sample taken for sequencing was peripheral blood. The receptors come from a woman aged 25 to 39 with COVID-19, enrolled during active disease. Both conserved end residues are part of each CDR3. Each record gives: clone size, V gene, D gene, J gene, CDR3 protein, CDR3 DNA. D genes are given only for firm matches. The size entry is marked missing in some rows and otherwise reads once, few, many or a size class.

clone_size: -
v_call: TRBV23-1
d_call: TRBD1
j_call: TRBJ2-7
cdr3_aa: CASKMTGKSYEQYF
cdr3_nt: TGCGCCAGCAAGATGACAGGGAAATCCTACGAGCAGTACTTC

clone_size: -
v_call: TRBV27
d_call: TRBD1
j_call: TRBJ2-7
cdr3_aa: CASSLRQGYEQYF
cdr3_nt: TGTGCCAGCAGTTTACGACAGGGGTACGAGCAGTACTTC

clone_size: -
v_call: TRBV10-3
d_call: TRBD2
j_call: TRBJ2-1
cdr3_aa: CAISPGAGYVFF
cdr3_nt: TGTGCCATCAGCCCGGGAGCGGGGTACGTGTTCTTC

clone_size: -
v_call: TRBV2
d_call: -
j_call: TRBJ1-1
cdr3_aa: CASSPRMTEAFF
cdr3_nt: TGTGCCAGCAGCCCGAGAATGACTGAAGCTTTCTTT

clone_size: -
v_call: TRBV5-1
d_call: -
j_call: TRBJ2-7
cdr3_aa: CASSWGTSGVTYEQYF
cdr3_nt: TGCGCCAGCAGCTGGGGGACCTCAGGGGTGACCTACGAGCAGTACTTC

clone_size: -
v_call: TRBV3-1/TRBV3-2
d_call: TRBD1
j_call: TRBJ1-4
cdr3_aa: CASSLQGAKLFF
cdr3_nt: TGTGCCAGCAGCCTACAGGGGGCGAAACTGTTTTTT

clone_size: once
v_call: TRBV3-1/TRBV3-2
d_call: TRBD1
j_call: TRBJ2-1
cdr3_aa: CASSQQGVNEQFF
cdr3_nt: TGTGCCAGCAGCCAACAGGGGGTCAATGAGCAGTTCTTC

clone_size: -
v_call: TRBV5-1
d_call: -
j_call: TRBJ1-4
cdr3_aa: CASSLTDVGGEKLFF
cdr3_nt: TGCGCCAGCAGCTTGACGGACGTCGGAGGTGAAAAACTGTTTTTT

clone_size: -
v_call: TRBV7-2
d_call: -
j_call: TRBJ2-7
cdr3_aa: CASSSTSYEQYF
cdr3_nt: TGTGCCAGCAGCTCGACTAGTTACGAGCAGTACTTC

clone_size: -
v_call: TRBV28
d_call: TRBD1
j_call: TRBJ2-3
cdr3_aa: CASSYRGLGADTQYF
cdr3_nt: TGTGCCAGCAGTTATAGGGGGCTAGGGGCAGATACGCAGTATTTT

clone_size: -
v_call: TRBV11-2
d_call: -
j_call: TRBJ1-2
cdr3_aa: CASSLSPGGDYGYTF
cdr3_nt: TGTGCCAGCAGCTTATCACCGGGGGGAGACTATGGCTACACCTTC

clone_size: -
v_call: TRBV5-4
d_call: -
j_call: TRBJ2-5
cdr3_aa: CASSLLGDWETQYF
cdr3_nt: TGTGCCAGCAGCTTATTAGGGGATTGGGAGACCCAGTACTTC

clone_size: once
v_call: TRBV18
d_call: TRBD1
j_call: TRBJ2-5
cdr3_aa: CASSPGGKETQYF
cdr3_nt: TGTGCCAGCTCCCCAGGGGGCAAAGAGACCCAGTACTTC

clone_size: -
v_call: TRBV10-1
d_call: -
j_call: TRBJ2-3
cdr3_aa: CASSVGASSTDTQYF
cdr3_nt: TGCGCCAGCAGTGTCGGAGCTTCTAGCACAGATACGCAGTATTTT

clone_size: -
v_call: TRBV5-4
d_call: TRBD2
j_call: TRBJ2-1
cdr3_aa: CASSSVAGEQFF
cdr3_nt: TGTGCCAGCAGCTCAGTAGCGGGGGAGCAGTTCTTC

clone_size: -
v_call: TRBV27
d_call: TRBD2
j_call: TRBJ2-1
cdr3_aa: CASSSSGSSSYNEQFF
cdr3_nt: TGTGCCAGCAGCTCTAGCGGTTCTAGCTCCTACAATGAGCAGTTCTTC

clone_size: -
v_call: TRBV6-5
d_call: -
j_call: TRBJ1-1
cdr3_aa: CASSSPSGNTEAFF
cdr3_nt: TGTGCCAGCAGTTCTCCCTCGGGGAACACTGAAGCTTTCTTT

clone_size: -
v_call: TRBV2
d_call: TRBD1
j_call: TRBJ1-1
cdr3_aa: CASRTDRLWGTEAFF
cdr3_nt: TGTGCCAGCAGGACGGACAGGTTATGGGGGACTGAAGCTTTCTTT

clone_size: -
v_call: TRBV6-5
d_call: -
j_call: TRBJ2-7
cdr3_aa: CASSYAQVGYEQYF
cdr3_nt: TGTGCCAGCAGTTACGCCCAGGTGGGTTATGAGCAGTACTTC

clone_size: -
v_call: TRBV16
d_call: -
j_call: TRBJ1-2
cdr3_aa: CASSQQGIYGYTF
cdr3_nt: TGTGCCAGCAGCCAACAGGGAATCTATGGCTACACCTTC

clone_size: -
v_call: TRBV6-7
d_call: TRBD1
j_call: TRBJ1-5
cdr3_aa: CASTGRDRGNQPQHF
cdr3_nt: TGTGCCAGCACCGGAAGGGACAGGGGGAATCAGCCCCAGCATTTT

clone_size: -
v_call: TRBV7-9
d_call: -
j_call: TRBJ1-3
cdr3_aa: CASSSRLASGNTIYF
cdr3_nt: TGTGCCAGCAGCTCCAGACTGGCCTCTGGAAACACCATATATTTT

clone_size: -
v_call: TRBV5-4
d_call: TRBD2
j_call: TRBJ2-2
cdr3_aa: CASSLLTSGGGELFF
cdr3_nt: TGTGCCAGCAGCTTGTTGACTAGCGGGGGCGGGGAGCTGTTTTTT